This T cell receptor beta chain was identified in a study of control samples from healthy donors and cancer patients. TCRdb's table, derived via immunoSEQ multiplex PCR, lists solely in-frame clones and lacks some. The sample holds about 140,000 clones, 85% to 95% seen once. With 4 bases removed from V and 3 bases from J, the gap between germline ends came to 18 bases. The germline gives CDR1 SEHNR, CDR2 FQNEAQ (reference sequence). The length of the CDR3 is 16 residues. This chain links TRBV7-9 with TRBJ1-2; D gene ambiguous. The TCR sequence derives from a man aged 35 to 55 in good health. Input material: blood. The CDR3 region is CASSSPRFLTHYGYTF. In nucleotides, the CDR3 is TGTGCCAGCAGCTCCCCTAGGTTCCTTACCCACTATGGCTACACCTTC.